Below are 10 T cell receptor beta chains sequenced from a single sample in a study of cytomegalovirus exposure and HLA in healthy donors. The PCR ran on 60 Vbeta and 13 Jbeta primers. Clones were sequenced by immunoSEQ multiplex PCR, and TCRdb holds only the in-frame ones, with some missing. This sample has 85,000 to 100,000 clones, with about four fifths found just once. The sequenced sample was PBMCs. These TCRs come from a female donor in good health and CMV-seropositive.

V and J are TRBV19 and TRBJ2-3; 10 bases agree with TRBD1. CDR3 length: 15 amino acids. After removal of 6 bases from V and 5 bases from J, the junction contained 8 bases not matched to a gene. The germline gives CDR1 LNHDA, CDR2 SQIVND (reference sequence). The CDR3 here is CASREGTGAGDTQYF. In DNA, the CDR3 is TGTGCCAGTAGGGAGGGGACAGGGGCTGGAGATACGCAGTATTTT.

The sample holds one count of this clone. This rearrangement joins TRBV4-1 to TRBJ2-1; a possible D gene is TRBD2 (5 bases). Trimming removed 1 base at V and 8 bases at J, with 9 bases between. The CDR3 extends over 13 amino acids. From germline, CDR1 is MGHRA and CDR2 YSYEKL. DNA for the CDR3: TGCGCCAGCAGCCAAGGTCAGGAGGATGAGCAGTTCTTC. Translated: CASSQGQEDEQFF.

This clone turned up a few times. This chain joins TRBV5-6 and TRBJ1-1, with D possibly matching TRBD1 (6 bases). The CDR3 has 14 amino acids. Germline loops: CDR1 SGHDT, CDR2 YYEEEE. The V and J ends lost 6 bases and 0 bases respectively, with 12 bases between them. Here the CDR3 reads CASTGQIMNTEAFF. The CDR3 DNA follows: TGTGCCAGCACCGGACAGATCATGAACACTGAAGCTTTCTTT. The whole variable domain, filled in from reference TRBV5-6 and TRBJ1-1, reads DAGVTQSPTHLIKTRGQQVTLRCSPKSGHDTVSWYQQALGQGPQFIFQYYEEEERQRGNFPDRFSGHQFPNYSSELNVNALLLGDSALYLCASTGQIMNTEAFFGQGTRLTVV.

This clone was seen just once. The CDR3 region is CASSHQRRTEQETQYF. CDR3 nucleotides: TGTGCCAGCAGCCATCAACGTCGGACTGAACAAGAGACCCAGTACTTC. The V and J genes are TRBV7-8 and TRBJ2-5; the D gene is possibly TRBD2 (5 bases). Germline CDR1 is SGHVS and CDR2 is FQNEAQ. V shed 5 bases and J shed 2 bases, with 18 bases lying between them. The CDR3 is 16 amino acids.

The chain's CDR3 is CASTSFRLNTEAFF. CDR3 DNA sequence: TGTGCCAGCACCTCCTTTCGTCTGAACACTGAAGCTTTCTTT. V is TRBV6-1 and J is TRBJ1-1; D not certain. The CDR3 runs 14 residues. CDR1 is MNHNS and CDR2 is SASEGT in the germline V gene. Trimming took 7 bases from V and 0 from J, leaving 12 bases between them.

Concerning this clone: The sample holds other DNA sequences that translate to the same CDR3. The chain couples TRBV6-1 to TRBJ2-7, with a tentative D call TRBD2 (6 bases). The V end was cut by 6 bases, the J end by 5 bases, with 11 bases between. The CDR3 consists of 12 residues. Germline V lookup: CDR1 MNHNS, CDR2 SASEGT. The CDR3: CASREGLDEQYF. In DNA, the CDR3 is TGTGCCAGCAGGGAGGGGCTCGACGAGCAGTACTTC.

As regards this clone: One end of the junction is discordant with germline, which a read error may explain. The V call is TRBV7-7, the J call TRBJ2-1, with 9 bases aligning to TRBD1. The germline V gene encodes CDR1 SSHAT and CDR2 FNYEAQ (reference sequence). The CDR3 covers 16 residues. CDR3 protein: CASSLGPGQGSNEQFF. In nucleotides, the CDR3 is TGTGCTAGCAGCTTAGGACCGGGACAGGGTTCCAATGAGCAGTTCTTC.

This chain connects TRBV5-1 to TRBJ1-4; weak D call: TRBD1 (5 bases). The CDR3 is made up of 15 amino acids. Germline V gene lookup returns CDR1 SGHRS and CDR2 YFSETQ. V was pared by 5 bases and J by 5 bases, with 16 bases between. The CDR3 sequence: CASSLGGVLNEKLFF. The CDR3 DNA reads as TGCGCCAGCAGTCTCGGAGGGGTCCTCAATGAAAAACTGTTTTTT.

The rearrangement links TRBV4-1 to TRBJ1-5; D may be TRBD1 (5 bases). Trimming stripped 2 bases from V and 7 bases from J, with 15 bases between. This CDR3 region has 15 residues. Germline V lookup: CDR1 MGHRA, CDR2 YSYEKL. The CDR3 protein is CASSQREGAGQPQHF. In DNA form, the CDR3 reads TGCGCCAGCAGCCAAAGGGAAGGGGCGGGACAGCCCCAGCATTTT.

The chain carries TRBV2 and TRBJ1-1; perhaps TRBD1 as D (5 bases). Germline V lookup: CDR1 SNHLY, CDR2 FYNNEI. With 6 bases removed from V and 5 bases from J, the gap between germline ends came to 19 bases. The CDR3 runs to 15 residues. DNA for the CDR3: TGTGCCAGCAGACCCCTCGGAGGAGGGGAGACTGAAGCTTTCTTT. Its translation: CASRPLGGGETEAFF.